These 3 T cell receptor beta chains were sequenced from one sample in a study of shared clonotypes between healthy human individuals. Assay: immunoSEQ multiplex PCR; the TCRdb copy retains only in-frame clones and omits some. Of more than 2 million clones listed, approximately 95% are singletons. The material sequenced was naive CD4+ T cells sorted from blood. The sample's subset: CD45RA+ positively selected. The receptors come from a man between 18 and 29 years old in good health.

The V call is TRBV10-3, the J call TRBJ2-3; no clear D gene. V lost 2 bases and J lost 2, with 8 bases in between. CDR1 is ENHRY and CDR2 is SYGVKD in the germline V gene. The CDR3 consists of 14 residues. CDR3 DNA: TGTGCCATCAGTGAGCAACGCCCCACAGATACGCAGTATTTT. This sequence encodes CAISEQRPTDTQYF.

The rearrangement links TRBV25-1 to TRBJ2-7; TRBD1 matches at 11 bases. This CDR3 contains 13 residues. The trim removed 6 bases at V and 6 bases at J, leaving 4 bases unmatched. CDR1 is MGHDK and CDR2 is SYGVNS in the germline V gene. DNA for the CDR3: TGTGCCAGCAGCGGACAGGGGGCGGTCGAGCAGTACTTC. It translates to CASSGQGAVEQYF.

Of note for this clone: This same CDR3 is encoded by further DNA sequences in the sample. The V and J genes are TRBV29-1 and TRBJ1-1; D is unclear. V lost 4 bases and J lost 2, with 11 bases in between. Germline V lookup: CDR1 SQVTM, CDR2 ANQGSEA. CDR3 length: 13 amino acids. Written as DNA, the CDR3 is TGCAGCGTTGTAGGTAGACTAAACACTGAAGCTTTCTTT. Its protein is CSVVGRLNTEAFF.